The sequence of this TCR beta chain was determined in a study of shared clonotypes between healthy human individuals. The CDR3 is 11 residues long. Per the germline V gene, CDR1 is MDHEN and CDR2 is SYDVKM. The J segment lost 13 bases and the V segment lost 9 bases, leaving 5 bases of the junction unmatched. With respect to this clone: Its specificity is not known.

The study, taken as a whole, reports: Measured sharing among donors was expected to vary with sequencing depth.

Researchers drew on about 90 million PBMCs for genomic DNA from unsorted samples. In the original analysis: As immunoSEQ supplied junction-only sequences (without quality scores), filtering differed. Repertoires were generated with immunoSEQ multiplex PCR, while TCRdb's copy carries only in-frame clones and drops some. Clone size and V and J calls were adopted from that table, with D and trimming inferred from the DNA. The sample shows fewer than 650,000 clones, roughly 72% of them seen only once. The rearrangement uses TRBV28 and TRBJ2-1; TRBD2 agrees at 11 bases. The clonotype was recovered from a woman between 40 and 50 years old in good health. Some clones in this sample may be carry-over from other donors' samples. Sequencing was performed on PBMCs. This CDR3 is CASILAGEQFF. The CDR3 bases are TGTGCCAGTATACTAGCGGGGGAACAGTTCTTC.